The 22 T cell receptor beta chains below all came from one sample that was sequenced in a study of shared clonotypes between healthy human individuals. The method was immunoSEQ multiplex PCR; TCRdb's version includes in-frame clones alone and lacks a portion of them. This sample has millions of clones, with roughly 94% found just once. Sequencing was performed on naive CD4+ T cells sorted from blood. Subset of the sample: CD45RA+ positively selected. The receptors shown here come from a man aged 18 to 29 in good health.

The chain couples TRBV30 to TRBJ2-4; 9 nucleotides line up with TRBD2. This CDR3 region has 17 residues. V was pared by 3 bases and J by 0 bases, with 9 bases of the junction left unmatched. In germline, CDR1 is GTSNPN, CDR2 SVGIG (reference sequence). The CDR3 nucleotides read TGTGCCTGGAGGCAGGGCGGGGGGGCACTAGCCAAAAACATTCAGTACTTC. Translated: CAWRQGGGALAKNIQYF.

This clone was seen a single time. The chain is built from TRBV5-1 and TRBJ2-5, with D hard to call. Trimming removed 0 bases from V and 5 bases from J, with 11 bases in between. CDR3 length: 14 residues. Germline loops: CDR1 SGHRS, CDR2 YFSETQ. The DNA for the CDR3 is TGCGCCAGCAGCTTGGGGTACACCCGTGAGACCCAGTACTTC. It translates to CASSLGYTRETQYF.

The chain combines TRBV7-2 with TRBJ2-1, with D possibly matching TRBD2 (5 bases). The CDR3 has 17 amino acids. Trimming stripped 6 bases from V and 0 bases from J, with 18 bases between. The germline V gene encodes CDR1 SGHTA and CDR2 FQGNSA. The DNA of the CDR3 is TGTGCCAGCAGTACTACCCCGGACTTTATCTCCTACAATGAGCAGTTCTTC. Its translation is CASSTTPDFISYNEQFF.

This CDR3 reads CASSSGATDTQYF. DNA for the CDR3: TGTGCCAGCAGTTCCGGGGCCACAGATACGCAGTATTTT. J is TRBJ2-3 and V is TRBV7-2; D tentatively fits TRBD1 or TRBD2 (5 bases each). Germline V lookup: CDR1 SGHTA, CDR2 FQGNSA. V was shortened by 6 bases and J by 2 bases, with 9 bases between the two germline ends. The CDR3 length is 13 residues.

This clone appeared once. A single base separates this from a much larger clone, so it may be a read error. The chain is built from TRBV10-2 and TRBJ2-5; D not certain. The CDR3 is 11 residues long. Looked up from germline, CDR1 is WSHSY and CDR2 is SAAADI. Trimming removed 2 bases from V and 5 bases from J, with 3 bases in between. CDR3 residues: CASSERETQYF. CDR3 nucleotides: TGCGCCAGCAGTGAGCGGGAGACCCAGTACTTC.

Details on this clone: Other nucleotide sequences in the sample specify the same CDR3. The chain is built from TRBV9 and TRBJ2-7; 10 bases align to TRBD1. The CDR3 has 15 residues. Germline values: CDR1 SGDLS, CDR2 YYNGEE. V lost 4 bases, J lost 2 bases, and 6 bases stayed unmatched. The CDR3 nucleotides are TGTGCCAGCAGCCTCCGGGACAGGGGCCCCTACGAGCAGTACTTC. Translating gives CASSLRDRGPYEQYF.

V is TRBV10-3 and J is TRBJ1-2, with unresolved D. V lost 6 bases to trimming and J lost 0 bases, with 11 bases between them. This CDR3 contains 14 residues. Germline V lookup: CDR1 ENHRY, CDR2 SYGVKD. The CDR3 DNA reads as TGTGCCATCAGGGAGGGTATAACTAACTATGGCTACACCTTC. It is translated as CAIREGITNYGYTF.

V gene TRBV30 combines with J gene TRBJ2-1, with D perhaps matching TRBD1 (6 bases). V dropped 4 bases and J dropped 6 bases, with 13 bases sitting between them. Germline values: CDR1 GTSNPN, CDR2 SVGIG (reference sequence). This CDR3 contains 13 residues. The CDR3 sequence: CAWKQGPGNEQFF. The CDR3 coding sequence is TGTGCCTGGAAACAGGGTCCAGGCAATGAGCAGTTCTTC.

This chain joins TRBV2 and TRBJ2-2; D is perhaps TRBD1 (6 bases). CDR1 and CDR2 (germline): SNHLY, FYNNEI. The CDR3 is made up of 13 amino acids. V was shortened by 7 bases and J by 6 bases, with 12 bases between the two germline ends. The CDR3 sequence is CASKEGVPGELFF. The CDR3 DNA reads as TGTGCCAGCAAAGAGGGGGTCCCCGGGGAGCTGTTTTTT.

The chain employs TRBV10-1 and TRBJ2-2, with 7 nucleotides matching TRBD1. The CDR3 loop spans 14 amino acids. Germline V lookup: CDR1 WNHNN, CDR2 SYGVQD (reference sequence). V dropped 6 bases and J dropped 3; count of bases not matched to a gene: 4. The DNA of the CDR3 is TGCGCCAGCAGAGTGGGACAGCACACCGGGGAGCTGTTTTTT. Its protein is CASRVGQHTGELFF.

This chain joins TRBV12-5 and TRBJ2-7; 9 bases line up with TRBD2. V was pared by 2 bases and J by 1 base, with 18 bases of the junction left unmatched. The CDR3 totals 20 residues. Germline V gene sequence: CDR1 LGHNT, CDR2 FRNRAP. This CDR3 is CASGLFAGGRGTAKSYEQYF. The DNA of the CDR3 is TGTGCTAGTGGTTTGTTCGCTGGCGGGAGGGGGACGGCCAAGTCCTACGAGCAGTACTTC.

The CDR3 DNA is TGTGCCAGCAGCTTGGAGGGATCCGAGCAGTACTTC. As protein: CASSLEGSEQYF. The gene calls are TRBV11-3 and TRBJ2-7, with a weak D call TRBD2 (6 bases). The V gene's germline CDR1 is SGHNT and CDR2 YENEEA. Trimming stripped 3 bases from V and 6 bases from J, with 9 bases between. CDR3 length equals 12 residues.

The J gene is TRBJ2-7, the V gene TRBV19; D possibly uses TRBD1 or TRBD2 (6 bases each). The CDR3 is 16 amino acids. V lost 1 base and J lost 2, with 15 bases in between. Per the germline V gene, CDR1 is LNHDA and CDR2 is SQIVND (reference sequence). The CDR3 here is CASSIVWGAHTYEQYF. CDR3 nucleotides: TGTGCCAGTAGTATAGTATGGGGGGCTCATACCTACGAGCAGTACTTC.

The V and J genes are TRBV5-1 and TRBJ1-2; possibly TRBD1 for D (5 bases). The CDR3 is made up of 13 amino acids. Germline CDR1 and CDR2: SGHRS and YFSETQ. V lost 4 bases, J lost 5 bases, and 12 bases lay in between. CDR3 region: CASSQPGTYGYTF. CDR3 nucleotides: TGCGCCAGCAGCCAGCCTGGGACTTATGGCTACACCTTC. The full variable domain, with the rest looked up from reference TRBV5-1 and TRBJ1-2, is KAGVTQTPRYLIKTRGQQVTLSCSPISGHRSVSWYQQTPGQGLQFLFEYFSETQRNKGNFPGRFSGRQFSNSRSEMNVSTLELGDSALYLCASSQPGTYGYTFGSGTRLTVV.

This clone came up a few times. This chain links TRBV7-2 with TRBJ2-2; TRBD1 matches 8 bases. From germline, CDR1 is SGHTA and CDR2 FQGNSA. V lost 2 bases to trimming and J lost 1 base; unmatched junction nucleotides: 6. The CDR3 length is 17 residues. The CDR3: CASSLPSGGRNTGELFF. In nucleotides, the CDR3 is TGTGCCAGCAGCTTACCGTCAGGGGGCAGGAACACCGGGGAGCTGTTTTTT.

CDR3 sequence reads: CASYPGQGYGYTF. CDR3 bases: TGTGCCAGCTACCCGGGACAGGGATATGGCTACACCTTC. The genes are TRBV6-1 and TRBJ1-2; TRBD1 agrees at 9 bases. Germline CDR1 is MNHNS and CDR2 is SASEGT. Trimming at V came to 8 bases and at J to 5 bases, leaving 6 bases not matched to a gene. CDR3 length: 13 amino acids.

V gene TRBV29-1 combines with J gene TRBJ1-5; 9 bases fit TRBD1. Germline V gene sequence: CDR1 SQVTM, CDR2 ANQGSEA. This CDR3 comprises 15 residues. Unmatched junction bases numbered 5, after V lost 4 bases and J lost 1 base. In DNA, the CDR3 is TGCAGCGTTGCCGCCGGGACAGGGAGCAATCAGCCCCAGCATTTT. This codes for CSVAAGTGSNQPQHF.

This chain links TRBV6-5 with TRBJ2-1; TRBD1 matches 9 bases. Trimming removed 5 bases from V and 6 bases from J; junction bases left unmatched: 5. CDR1 MNHEY and CDR2 SVGAGI come from the germline V gene. This CDR3 spans 14 amino acids. CDR3 loop: CASSGDRESNEQFF. In DNA, the CDR3 is TGTGCCAGCAGTGGGGACAGGGAGAGCAATGAGCAGTTCTTC.

This CDR3 reads CASKERLENSNQPQHF. The DNA for the CDR3 is TGTGCCAGCAAAGAAAGGTTAGAGAATAGCAATCAGCCCCAGCATTTT. V usage is TRBV2 and J usage is TRBJ1-5; no clear D. CDR3 length equals 16 residues. V lost 7 bases and J 0 bases, leaving 16 bases between the germline ends. Germline loops: CDR1 SNHLY, CDR2 FYNNEI.

The rearrangement links TRBV28 to TRBJ1-6, with 7 bases aligning to TRBD1. The CDR3 loop spans 18 amino acids. CDR1 is MDHEN, CDR2 SYDVKM, per germline. V lost 6 bases and J lost 0; bases outside the gene matches: 11. This CDR3 reads CASSVYGTDSSYNSPLHF. CDR3 in DNA: TGTGCCAGCAGCGTATACGGGACAGATTCCTCCTATAATTCACCCCTCCACTTT.

The chain carries TRBV2 and TRBJ2-3, with no clear D. CDR1 SNHLY and CDR2 FYNNEI come from the germline V gene. The V end was cut by 7 bases, the J end by 1 base, with 3 bases between. The CDR3 is made up of 11 amino acids. The CDR3 coding sequence is TGTGCCAGCAAGGGCACAGATACGCAGTATTTT. As protein: CASKGTDTQYF.

The genes are TRBV19 and TRBJ1-4, with 8 bases fitting TRBD1. Germline V gene data show CDR1 as LNHDA and CDR2 as SQIVND (reference sequence). V shed 7 bases, J shed 7 bases, and the junction held 2 bases outside the gene matches. This CDR3 has 12 residues. The CDR3 spells CASKDRVEKLFF. The CDR3 DNA reads TGTGCCAGTAAGGACAGGGTTGAAAAACTGTTTTTT.